The subject of this entry is one TCR beta chain. There is no known antigen for this receptor. No base-level quality is on record; no much larger clone is a single base apart. The cohort was made up of approximately 670 healthy bone marrow donors. Cohort members were all nominally healthy when sampled, although unrecorded immune exposures were likely present. The donor tested CMV seropositive and was one of the 289 seropositive cohort members. A peripheral blood sample was provided by each donor, and peripheral blood mononuclear cells were used for TCR beta sequencing. The Qiagen DNeasy Blood Extraction Kit was used to extract genomic DNA from the blood cell samples. These data are taken from a study of cytomegalovirus exposure and HLA in healthy donors (dated by TCRdb to about 2017). In terms of the full investigation: An earlier analysis of 550 to 700 of the donors reported 276 Gb of sequence data and roughly 110 million unique TCR beta sequences from around 200 million T cells. The later analysis used no new phenotypic data to find candidate immune exposures, relying instead on TCR beta sequences and their occurrence across donors. HLA typing included class I and class II loci at four-digit resolution. Genome-wide SNP genotypes for about 65% of the 666 donors were used in a later genetic analysis, which treated that subset as a discovery cohort. Donor age, sex, ethnicity and CMV serostatus were compiled alongside the repertoire data. An early release covering some 640 HLA-typed donors comprised about 320 gigabases of sequencing data and approximately 80 million unique TCR sequences. High-throughput TCR immunosequencing, statistical association of individual TCRs with disease status, and machine learning were combined to predict cytomegalovirus infection status. The study used immunosequencing to profile the T cell repertoires of several hundred subjects and linked those repertoires to cytomegalovirus serostatus. The number of typed donors differed by locus: about 620-630 for A, B, C, DRB1 and DQB1; roughly 510 for DQA1; 606 for DPA1; and about 450 for DPB1. The study aimed to test whether signatures of past pathogen exposure could be identified by cataloging public T cell receptors. Among about 410 genotyped donors of the cohort, an average of roughly 230,000 unique TCR beta nucleotide sequences was sequenced per donor, of which about 18% were non-productive. Every repertoire in the discovery cohort had been generated on one and the same sequencing platform. An earlier analysis of roughly 600 of the donors used high-throughput TCR beta sequencing to judge whether each TCR beta V gene segment behaved as functional or pseudogenic. Of the roughly 400 genotyped donors, over 70% fell in the genetic ancestry cluster associated with self-reported Caucasian donors. In a later analysis, previously published TCR beta repertoires from 670 or so donors were re-analyzed and high-resolution HLA genotyping was added so that TCR occurrence patterns could be studied. About five DR-DQ haplotypes were treated as single units for association and clustering because of strong linkage in the cohort. Besides the first cohort of around 670 subjects, a separate validation cohort made up of about 120 different subjects was used. Broader findings and caveats from the paper: Because the 87-base-pair reads could not distinguish some IMGT-functional V segments, including TRBV6-2 and TRBV6-3, those segments were excluded. In a later analysis, more than 15,000 TCR beta sequences were associated with specific HLA alleles at a false discovery rate of 0.05. A few of the identified cytomegalovirus-associated TCR beta chains were confirmed in vitro to be specific for cytomegalovirus antigens. Assigning TCR associations to individual alleles was difficult when HLA alleles, especially DR and DQ, strongly co-occurred. Most TCR sequences were observed very rarely across donors, whereas some public TCRs were present in many individuals. A later analysis found that HLA-associated TCR beta chains were more clonally expanded and had lower generation probabilities than equally common non-associated chains. According to a later analysis, most CMV-associated TCR beta chains appeared to be HLA-restricted, and the HLA associations seemed to be driven largely by CMV exposure. According to a later analysis, parvovirus B19, influenza, CMV and Epstein-Barr virus appeared linked to several top co-occurrence clusters. A later genetic analysis associated a missense DCLRE1C variant with V-gene and J-gene trimming of TCR beta chains, and an independent cohort replicated the association. Cytomegalovirus status was reported to be diagnosed by the classifier with high specificity and sensitivity in both the original and validation cohorts. For the cohort, immune exposure information was limited to CMV serostatus. A group of highly shared sequence variants was considered likely to be a technical artifact of the sequencing pipeline. Only TCR beta chains were sequenced in this cohort, and the absence of alpha or paired-chain data limited detectable features. In a later genetic analysis, fewer N-insertions in productive TCRs were reported among donors in an Asian-associated ancestry cluster than the roughly 700-donor mean. According to a later analysis, TCR association rates differed among HLA loci, with DRB1 alleles showing the most associated TCRs and HLA-C alleles showing the fewest. A further reported finding was that TCR beta sequences accurately predicted the HLA-A and HLA-B alleles for most subjects in the first cohort. The study gave a list of under 200 TCR beta chains associated with cytomegalovirus. An earlier analysis of several hundred of the donors showed that most TCR beta V segments appeared in productive rearrangements either about 90% or about 30% of the time, which broadly matched IMGT annotations. Because some donors lacked HLA typing at each locus, the association tests relied only on the typed subset. According to the authors, the approach could potentially be generalized to other disease states and immunological phenotypes. Sequencing depth was assumed to be roughly uniform across donors in the presence/absence analyses, though that assumption may not hold. Because counts were too low, under 20 rarely observed V segments, including chromosome 9 orphons, were left out of the earlier analysis of a few hundred of the donors. Correlated functional status among segregating V segments might reflect linkage disequilibrium, but an unknown experimental factor could not be ruled out.

The germline V gene yields SQVTM for CDR1 and ANQGSEA for CDR2. There are 16 amino acids in the CDR3, from cysteine to phenylalanine inclusive. The entry retains the CDR3 DNA only, 48 bases that are in frame from base 1. After removal of 1 base from V and 0 bases from J, the junction retains 4 bases not matched to a gene. Library creation used the immunoSEQ multiplex PCR assay. A mixture of 60 forward primers for TCR Vbeta segments and 13 reverse primers for TCR Jbeta segments was used in the multiplex PCR. The CDR3 region of rearranged TCR beta genes was amplified from genomic DNA with a multiplex PCR assay. On the Illumina HiSeq System, the amplified TCR beta libraries were sequenced as 87-base-pair reads. The study's processing was this. A later analysis tallied 80 million to 95 million unique TCR beta chains across the 700 or so repertoires, and around 12 million of those chains were shared by two or more donors. A nearest-neighbor algorithm error-corrected the raw reads and collapsed the reads into unique sequences, merging closely related sequences to remove PCR and sequencing errors. Alignment of CDR3 sequences to IMGT reference sequences was used to assign V, D and J gene segments. For a sequence to be retained, at least a six-nucleotide match to both a V gene segment and a J gene segment was required. Rearrangements were classified as productive when the CDR3 lacked stop codons and remained in frame with V and J, and all other rearrangements were classified as non-productive. Following IMGT convention, CDR3 was defined as the stretch from the second conserved V-encoded cysteine up to the conserved J-encoded phenylalanine. In an earlier analysis of roughly 610 of the donors, sequences lacking an unambiguous match to a single V gene segment were excluded. In an earlier analysis of several hundred of the donors, V segments were called functional above 56.7% productive rearrangements and were called segregating when the between-donor standard deviation exceeded 5%. To diagnose cytomegalovirus status from the catalog of TCR beta chain sequences, a statistical classification framework was built. V and J gene assignment, in a later analysis, came from comparing TCR nucleotide sequences with IMGT/GENE-DB human TR gene sequences. Using the TCRdist pipeline, a later analysis assigned CDR3 sequences along with most-parsimonious VDJ recombination scenarios. A later analysis defined each TCR beta chain by its CDR3 amino acid sequence plus V-gene family, and excluded reads lacking a unique V-gene family. As a way to deal with suspected cross-contamination and a sequencing artifact, a later analysis dropped 640 or so nucleotide sequences that were highly shared and had low generation probability. In a later analysis, a clonal expansion index for each public chain was calculated from normalized within-repertoire ranks of inferred template counts. Generation probabilities in a later analysis came from a VDJ recombination model fitted to out-of-frame rearrangements, and those results were checked against IGoR. Hypergeometric tests were used in a later analysis to score TCR-TCR, TCR-HLA and TCR-CMV co-occurrence, with a repertoire-size bias correction applied to the TCR pairs. In a later analysis, false discovery rates were estimated by permuting HLA or CMV assignments 20 times. A later analysis grouped co-occurring TCRs with DBSCAN, adding TCRdist sequence similarity when clustering within HLA-allele-positive subsets. Repertoires with fewer than 30,000 or more than 120,000 public chains were left out of co-occurrence clustering, as were five repertoires with anomalous nucleotide sharing. The source is immuneACCESS, and TCRdb retained only in-frame sequences with V and J called. Part of the clones is not carried over; for the studies checked, unresolved V genes explain less than half of this, and the remainder is unexplained. The D gene and trimming were derived from the DNA, and the V and J assignments and clone size from that table. This sample gives roughly 100,000 clones in total; over 75% of them show up just once. Around 5.2% of the sample belongs to the ten largest clones.

The sequencing input was PBMCs. Here the chain combines TRBV29-1 and TRBJ2-3; 10 bases in the middle match TRBD2. The receptor was derived from a man aged 35 to 55 in good health and CMV-seropositive. The CDR3 here reads CSVEGTSGSSTDTQYF. The nucleotide sequence reads as follows: TGCAGCGTTGAAGGGACTAGCGGTTCTAGCACAGATACGCAGTATTTT.